This T cell receptor (beta chain) was observed in a study of blood T cell repertoires in COVID-19. Study details: Acute and convalescent COVID-19 samples came from the United States, Italy and Spain.

Generated by immunoSEQ multiplex PCR, the TCRdb table keeps only in-frame clones and is missing some. The sample consists of about 74,000 clones, almost 85% of them appearing once. This CDR3 comprises 13 residues. Germline-derived CDR1 and CDR2 are SNHLY and FYNNEI. V gave up 6 bases and J gave up 7 bases, with 13 bases separating them. V is TRBV2 and J is TRBJ2-1, with D possibly TRBD2 on 5 matching bases. The specimen was peripheral blood. This TCR derives from an older man with acute or convalescent COVID-19. CDR3 in amino acids: CASRPVPGNEQFF. The CDR3 DNA is TGTGCCAGCAGACCAGTCCCGGGGAATGAGCAGTTCTTC. The full variable domain, with the rest looked up from reference TRBV2 and TRBJ2-1, is EPEVTQTPSHQVTQMGQEVILRCVPISNHLYFYWYRQILGQKVEFLVSFYNNEISEKSEIFDDQFSVERPDGSNFTLKIRSTKLEDSAMYFCASRPVPGNEQFFGPGTRLTVL.